This record looks at one T cell receptor (beta chain) sequence and its context. Which antigen it targets is not known. Base qualities are not at hand, and no much larger clone is one base apart. Donors were healthy HIV-negative adults with no recently reported acute infections or vaccinations. Every donor was a Caucasian adult living in Nashville, Tennessee, USA. CD4+ T cells were enriched by magnetic negative selection, after which naive cells were positively selected on CD45RA and the negative fraction was taken as the memory subset. After blood collection by leukapheresis, PBMCs were isolated using Ficoll-Histopaque density gradient centrifugation and then cryopreserved in the vapor phase of liquid nitrogen. Analytical flow cytometry was used to check the purity and quantity of every magnetically sorted T cell population. Genomic DNA was isolated from each sorted fraction and quantified by UV absorbance on a Nanodrop 2000c.

This sample stems from a study of shared clonotypes between healthy human individuals (dated by TCRdb to between 2020 and 2021). Background on the whole study: The cohort comprised a couple of women and a few men aged 18 to 49 years. To increase sequencing depth and limit assay-specific biases, different laboratories used diverse techniques to prepare libraries and sequence TCR repertoires. For each donor, CD4 naive and CD4 memory were each given three plates, CD8 naive was given two plates, and CD8 memory was given one plate. Blood TCR repertoires of about 5 healthy adults were deeply sequenced to estimate repertoire size and the extent of clonotype sharing between individuals. Between about 0.8 and 9 billion PBMCs per donor were obtained by leukapheresis. General conclusions and limits of the study: Even with the large sequencing depth, rarefaction of the sorted-subset datasets indicated that sequencing was incomplete. Larger estimated clonotype richness was generally found for naive subsets than for memory subsets. Higher generation probabilities were observed for clonotypes shared by all four sorted-subset donors than for non-shared clonotypes. Based on pairwise subsampling, the degree of clonotype sharing among donors was expected to be affected by sequencing depth. Sharing across a few donors was observed for approximately 5% of naive CD4, 3.5% of naive CD8, around 2.5% of memory CD4, and over 0.3% of memory CD8 clonotypes. Sampling was limited to blood, and TCR repertoires in tissue likely differ from TCR repertoires in blood. Because the study included a small number of donors, the genetic and exposure-history diversity represented was limited.

TCR CDR3 regions were amplified from genomic DNA by multiplex PCR using the deep immunoSEQ assay. Genomic DNA extracted from each cell subset was distributed evenly over all wells of several immunoSEQ 96-well plates, and each plate served as one replicate. For sorted subsets, about 200 ng genomic DNA, equal to 25,000 to 35,000 T cell genomes, was loaded into each replicate PCR. Purified libraries were quantified with a Qubit 3.0 fluorometer, sized on a Bioanalyzer 2100, and re-quantified with the KAPA Library Quantification kit. A separate single-read 150-cycle Illumina NextSeq 550 flow cell was used to sequence each immunoSEQ 96-well plate. In the original analysis: Because the immunoSEQ output held only junctional sequences and lacked quality scores, the filtering could not match the filtering applied to full-length reads. Sequences were annotated with PyIR, a Python wrapper for IgBLAST v1.9, using IMGT germline references to assign V/J genes and CDR3. Any read was removed if the V/J assignment was weak (E-value above 1e-6), the CDR3 was missing, or the read contained stop codons, out-of-frame junctions, or ambiguous translated residues. V3J clonotypes were defined as sequences sharing the same inferred V gene, J gene, and CDR3 amino acid sequence. To compute the percentage overlap between repertoires, the number of shared unique clonotypes was divided by the size of the smaller repertoire. Richness of each repertoire was evaluated using RTK rarefaction, the Chao1 estimator, and Recon v2.1 estimates of unobserved clonotypes. OLGA was used to compute generation probabilities for all TCRbeta clonotypes that the gDNA method yielded from several donors. This immuneACCESS table, as held by TCRdb, lists in-frame sequences with V and J called but not all clones. Of the missing ones, under half trace to an unresolved V gene in checked studies; the others have no known cause. That table supplies the V and J calls and clone size; D and trimming were determined from the DNA. Within this sample are 650,000 to 800,000 clones, with approximately 72% of them counted one time only. Around 1.8% of the sample rests with the top ten.

CDR1 and CDR2, per the germline V gene, are MNHNS and SASEGT. V sheds 2 bases and J sheds 2 bases, leaving 16 bases between their ends. Measured from the cysteine to the phenylalanine, the CDR3 is 16 residues long. The DNA shown is the 48-base CDR3, in frame from base 1. The chain is made from TRBV6-1 and TRBJ2-7; TRBD2 might be the D gene, on 6 matching bases. The sample taken for sequencing was memory CD4+ T cells sorted from blood. The cell subset or site label, read with the paper, signifies: CD45RA-negative fraction. The TCR originated in a woman in her twenties or thirties in good health. The sequenced DNA: TGTGCCAGCAGTGAAAGTGGTTGGAGGGGAGCCTACGAGCAGTACTTC. It translates to CASSESGWRGAYEQYF.